The T cell receptor (beta chain) described here comes from a study of OX40 agonist ivuxolimab in advanced cancers. The overall study: Participants, approximately 80% male, averaged approximately 65 years of age, ranging from about 23 to 85. Partial responses, seen in three patients, involved one hepatocellular carcinoma and two cutaneous melanomas. Study-level points and caveats: Within 6 weeks, CD4+ and CD8+ blood T cells expanded clonally at 0.1 to 3.0 mg/kg.

Germline assignment: CDR1 SGHTA and CDR2 FQGNSA. The CDR3 loop spans 16 amino acids. V was trimmed by 1 base and J by 0 bases, leaving 13 bases between them. Concerning this clone itself: What it binds is not known.

The repertoire was sequenced with immunoSEQ multiplex PCR; TCRdb's copy has only in-frame clones and lacks some. Of more than 50,000 clones listed, about 80% are singletons. The gene calls are TRBV7-2 and TRBJ2-7, with D possibly matching TRBD2 (6 bases). The receptor comes from an adult with an advanced solid tumor such as melanoma, head and neck, liver or kidney cancer. This sample comprised CD4+ or CD8+ T cells sorted from blood, obtained in a trial of the OX40 agonist ivuxolimab. The CDR3 nucleotides are TGTGCCAGCAGCTTAGACGTTGTGGGGGGCTCCTACGAGCAGTACTTC. It yields the protein CASSLDVVGGSYEQYF.